A selection of T cell receptor beta chains follows, all from one sample in a study of CD8 T cells in Susac syndrome. MiXCR, run by TCRdb on the immunoSEQ multiplex PCR reads, gives a single entry per CDR3 protein. Of approximately 130,000 distinct CDR3 sequences in the sample, more than 75% are singletons; the top ten hold roughly 0.25%. Input material: CD8+ T cells from PBMCs. Source of these receptors: a human donor with multiple sclerosis. The CDR3 runs from the conserved cysteine through the conserved F or W. D genes are given only for firm matches. Expanded clones are given a class, and other clones once, few, many or no size at all.

clone_size: -
cdr3_length: 15
j_call: TRBJ2-7
v_call: TRBV5-1
d_call: TRBD2
cdr3_nt: TGCGCCAGTCGACTAGCGGGATCCCCTTCGTACGAGCAGTACTTC
cdr3_aa: CASRLAGSPSYEQYF

clone_size: -
cdr3_length: 13
j_call: TRBJ2-1
v_call: TRBV24-1
d_call: -
cdr3_nt: TGTGCCACCAGTGATTCTATTAACCCAGAGCAGTTCTTC
cdr3_aa: CATSDSINPEQFF

clone_size: -
cdr3_length: 13
j_call: TRBJ1-2
v_call: TRBV28
d_call: -
cdr3_nt: TGTGCCATTGACACCAATCTACCTGGTGGCTACACCTTC
cdr3_aa: CAIDTNLPGGYTF

clone_size: once
cdr3_length: 14
j_call: TRBJ2-7
v_call: TRBV7-6
d_call: TRBD2
cdr3_nt: TGTGCCAGCAGCTCCCGCGGGAGCTTGGACGAGCAGTACTTC
cdr3_aa: CASSSRGSLDEQYF

clone_size: once
cdr3_length: 13
j_call: TRBJ1-2
v_call: TRBV29-1
d_call: -
cdr3_nt: TGCAGCGTTGTCATAAGAGATAACTATGGCTACACCTTC
cdr3_aa: CSVVIRDNYGYTF

clone_size: -
cdr3_length: 13
j_call: TRBJ2-1
v_call: TRBV12-3/TRBV12-4
d_call: TRBD2
cdr3_nt: TGTGCCAGCAGTCAACTAGCGCCCAATGAGCAGTTCTTC
cdr3_aa: CASSQLAPNEQFF

clone_size: -
cdr3_length: 16
j_call: TRBJ1-1
v_call: TRBV7-6
d_call: TRBD1
cdr3_nt: TGTGCCAGCAGCGAGGGGACAGGGGGTACGGACACTGAAGCTTTCTTT
cdr3_aa: CASSEGTGGTDTEAFF

clone_size: -
cdr3_length: 13
j_call: TRBJ2-7
v_call: TRBV11-2
d_call: -
cdr3_nt: TGTGCCAGCAGCATGGGATACCCCTACGAGCAGTACTTC
cdr3_aa: CASSMGYPYEQYF

clone_size: -
cdr3_length: 18
j_call: TRBJ2-6
v_call: TRBV6-1
d_call: -
cdr3_nt: TGTGCCAGCACCTACCGGGGGAGATCCTACTCTGGGGCCAACGTCCTGACTTTC
cdr3_aa: CASTYRGRSYSGANVLTF

clone_size: -
cdr3_length: 14
j_call: TRBJ2-7
v_call: TRBV19
d_call: -
cdr3_nt: TGTGCCAGTAGTATAACCTCGAGCTCCTACGAGCAGTACTTC
cdr3_aa: CASSITSSSYEQYF

clone_size: -
cdr3_length: 14
j_call: TRBJ2-7
v_call: TRBV20-1
d_call: -
cdr3_nt: TGCAGTGCTAGAGATGGGGTCTGGGTCTACGAGCAGTACTTC
cdr3_aa: CSARDGVWVYEQYF

clone_size: -
cdr3_length: 15
j_call: TRBJ2-7
v_call: TRBV20-1
d_call: -
cdr3_nt: TGCAGTGCTAGGGACTCATCAAGAGGTTACTACGAGCAGTACTTC
cdr3_aa: CSARDSSRGYYEQYF

clone_size: -
cdr3_length: 13
j_call: TRBJ2-7
v_call: TRBV12-5
d_call: -
cdr3_nt: TGTGCTAGTGGGGCGGGTCTCTCCTACGAGCAGTACTTC
cdr3_aa: CASGAGLSYEQYF

clone_size: -
cdr3_length: 15
j_call: TRBJ2-7
v_call: TRBV30
d_call: -
cdr3_nt: TGTGCCTGGAGTGTAGGTGGATCCATCCGCTACGAGCAGTACTTC
cdr3_aa: CAWSVGGSIRYEQYF

clone_size: once
cdr3_length: 13
j_call: TRBJ1-1
v_call: TRBV12-3/TRBV12-4
d_call: -
cdr3_nt: TGTGCCAGCAGTTTCGAACAGGGAGTTGAAGCTTTCTTT
cdr3_aa: CASSFEQGVEAFF

clone_size: -
cdr3_length: 12
j_call: TRBJ2-2
v_call: TRBV7-2
d_call: -
cdr3_nt: TGTGCCAGCGGTTCGAACACCGGGGAGCTGTTTTTT
cdr3_aa: CASGSNTGELFF

clone_size: -
cdr3_length: 15
j_call: TRBJ2-7
v_call: TRBV6-5
d_call: -
cdr3_nt: TGTGCCAGCAGTCCCGGACACCTGAGCTCCTACGAGCAGTACTTC
cdr3_aa: CASSPGHLSSYEQYF

clone_size: -
cdr3_length: 16
j_call: TRBJ2-7
v_call: TRBV28
d_call: -
cdr3_nt: TGTGCCAGCAGCAGCTCGTTGTACAGGGAATCCTACGAGCAGTACTTC
cdr3_aa: CASSSSLYRESYEQYF

clone_size: -
cdr3_length: 14
j_call: TRBJ2-1
v_call: TRBV20-1
d_call: -
cdr3_nt: TGCAGTGCTAGTTCCCAGACTACCTACAATGAGCAGTTCTTC
cdr3_aa: CSASSQTTYNEQFF

clone_size: -
cdr3_length: 13
j_call: TRBJ2-7
v_call: TRBV24-1
d_call: -
cdr3_nt: TGTGCCACCAGTGATTTCGGAACAAACGAGCAGTACTTC
cdr3_aa: CATSDFGTNEQYF

clone_size: -
cdr3_length: 14
j_call: TRBJ2-5
v_call: TRBV27
d_call: TRBD2
cdr3_nt: TGTGCCAGCAGTTTATCGGGAGGGTTGGAGACCCAGTACTTC
cdr3_aa: CASSLSGGLETQYF

clone_size: -
cdr3_length: 15
j_call: TRBJ1-4
v_call: TRBV11-2
d_call: -
cdr3_nt: TGTGCCAGCAGCTTAACCGGGGCAACTAATGAAAAACTGTTTTTT
cdr3_aa: CASSLTGATNEKLFF

clone_size: -
cdr3_length: 12
j_call: TRBJ2-1
v_call: TRBV2
d_call: -
cdr3_nt: TGTGCCAGCAGTGGACTCATCAATGAGCAGTTCTTC
cdr3_aa: CASSGLINEQFF

clone_size: once
cdr3_length: 14
j_call: TRBJ2-2
v_call: TRBV30
d_call: TRBD2
cdr3_nt: TGTGCCGGCCTAGCGGGAGGTAGTACCGGGGAGCTGTTTTTT
cdr3_aa: CAGLAGGSTGELFF

clone_size: -
cdr3_length: 16
j_call: TRBJ1-4
v_call: TRBV28
d_call: -
cdr3_nt: TGTGCCAGCAGCGACCAACGGGGGGGGGCTAATGAAAAACTGTTTTTT
cdr3_aa: CASSDQRGGANEKLFF

clone_size: -
cdr3_length: 18
j_call: TRBJ1-1
v_call: TRBV18
d_call: TRBD1
cdr3_nt: TGTGCCAGCTCACCACCAGAGGACAGGGAGAATTTGAACACTGAAGCTTTCTTT
cdr3_aa: CASSPPEDRENLNTEAFF

clone_size: -
cdr3_length: 19
j_call: TRBJ2-2
v_call: TRBV5-1
d_call: TRBD2
cdr3_nt: TGCGCCAGCAGCCACACCGGGACTAGCGGGAGTCGGAATCCCGGGGAGCTGTTTTTT
cdr3_aa: CASSHTGTSGSRNPGELFF

clone_size: -
cdr3_length: 15
j_call: TRBJ1-4
v_call: TRBV18
d_call: TRBD1
cdr3_nt: TGTGCCAGCTCACCAGTGGACAGGTTCAATGAAAAACTGTTTTTT
cdr3_aa: CASSPVDRFNEKLFF